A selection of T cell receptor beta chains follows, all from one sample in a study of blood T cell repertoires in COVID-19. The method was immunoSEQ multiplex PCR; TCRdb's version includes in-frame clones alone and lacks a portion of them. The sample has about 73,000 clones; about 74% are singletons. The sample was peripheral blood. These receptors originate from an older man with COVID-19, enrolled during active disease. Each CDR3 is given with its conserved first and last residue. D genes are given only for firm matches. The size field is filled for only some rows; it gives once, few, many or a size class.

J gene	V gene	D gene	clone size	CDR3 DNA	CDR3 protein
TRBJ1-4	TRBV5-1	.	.	TGCGCCAGCAGCTCGGGAACAGAGCCCCTGGAGTCGGGTCGTGAAAAACTGTTTTTT	CASSSGTEPLESGREKLFF
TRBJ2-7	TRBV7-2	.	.	TGTGCCAGCAGTACTCCTCTCCGGGGGGCGAAATACGAGCAGTACTTC	CASSTPLRGAKYEQYF
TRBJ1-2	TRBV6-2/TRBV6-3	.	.	TGTGCCAGCAGCCCCACGGGGGGGCAGTGGAACGGCTACACCTTC	CASSPTGGQWNGYTF
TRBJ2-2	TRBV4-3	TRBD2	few	TGCGCCAGCAGCCACCGGGAGGCCACCGGGGAGCTGTTTTTT	CASSHREATGELFF
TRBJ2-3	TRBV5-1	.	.	TGCGCCAGCAGCTTGGCGACAGCCACAGATACGCAGTATTTT	CASSLATATDTQYF
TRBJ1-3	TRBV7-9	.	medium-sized	TGTGCCAGCAGCTCTACGGTCTCTGGAAACACCATATATTTT	CASSSTVSGNTIYF
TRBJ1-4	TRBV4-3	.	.	TGCGCCAGCAGCCAAGAAATCGACTTTACTGGTGAAAAACTGTTTTTT	CASSQEIDFTGEKLFF
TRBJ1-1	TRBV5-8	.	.	TGTGCCAGCAGCTTGGTAGGGGTCTACACTGAAGCTTTCTTT	CASSLVGVYTEAFF
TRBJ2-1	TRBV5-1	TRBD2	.	TGCGCCAGCAGCACAATGCTAGCGGGAGGGCCGGGTGAGCAGTTCTTC	CASSTMLAGGPGEQFF
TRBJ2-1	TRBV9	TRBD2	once	TGTGCCAGCAGCGGTGGACTAGCGGGTACCTACAATGAGCAGTTCTTC	CASSGGLAGTYNEQFF
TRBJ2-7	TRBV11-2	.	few	TGTGCCAGCAGCCCGGACAGCTTTGGGCGGGGGCGGTACGAGCAGTACTTC	CASSPDSFGRGRYEQYF
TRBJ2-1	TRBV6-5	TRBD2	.	TGTGCCAGCAGTTACTGGGGGACTAGCGGTTACAATGAGCAGTTCTTC	CASSYWGTSGYNEQFF
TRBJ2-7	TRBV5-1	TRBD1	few	TGCGCCAGCAGCCCGCAGGGGGCTGGGGAGCAGTACTTC	CASSPQGAGEQYF
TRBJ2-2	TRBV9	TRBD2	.	TGTGCCAGCAGCGTATTACTAGCGGGAGTTTTGGACACCGGGGAGCTGTTTTTT	CASSVLLAGVLDTGELFF
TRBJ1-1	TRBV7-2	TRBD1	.	TGTGCCAGCAGCCAACTGGGACAGGCCTTATTAGCTTTCTTT	CASSQLGQALLAFF
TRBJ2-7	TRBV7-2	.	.	TGTGCCAGCAGCTTAGCGGGGGGTAGCGGCTACGAGCAGTACTTC	CASSLAGGSGYEQYF
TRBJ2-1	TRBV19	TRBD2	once	TGTGCCAGTAGTATCCGTATAACAGCGGGAGGGCCCCCGAATGAGCAGTTCTTC	CASSIRITAGGPPNEQFF
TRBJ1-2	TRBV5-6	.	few	TGTGCCAGCAGCAAGGACAGCGACTATGGCTACACCTTC	CASSKDSDYGYTF
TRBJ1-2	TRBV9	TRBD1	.	TGTGCCAGCAGCGCCGGGACAGGGTATGGCTACACCTTC	CASSAGTGYGYTF
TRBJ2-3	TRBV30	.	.	TGTGCCTGGAGTACGGGAATAGATACGCAGTATTTT	CAWSTGIDTQYF
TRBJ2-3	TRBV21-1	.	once	TGTGCCAGCAGCCCTGCTCGCGGGAGATTGAATACGCAGTATTTT	CASSPARGRLNTQYF
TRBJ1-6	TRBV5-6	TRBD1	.	TGTGCCAGCAGCTTGGACTCCACAGGGGGCACCGGTTCACCCCTCCACTTT	CASSLDSTGGTGSPLHF
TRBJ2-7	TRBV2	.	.	TGTGCCAGCAGTCAATCCAGGGAGCAGTACTTC	CASSQSREQYF
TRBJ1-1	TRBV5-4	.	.	TGTGCCAGCAGCTTGGGGCCAAACACTGAAGCTTTCTTT	CASSLGPNTEAFF
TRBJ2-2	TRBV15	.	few	TGTGCCACCAGCCCCCGGGTCGGCAGTCGGACCGGGGAGCTGTTTTTT	CATSPRVGSRTGELFF
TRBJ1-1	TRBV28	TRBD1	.	TGTGCCAGCAGTACCCCTGGGACAGGCAACACTGAAGCTTTCTTT	CASSTPGTGNTEAFF
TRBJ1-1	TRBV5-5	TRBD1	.	TGTGCCAGCAGCCCAGGGGGTACTACGAACACTGAAGCTTTCTTT	CASSPGGTTNTEAFF
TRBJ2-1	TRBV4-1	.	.	TGCGCCAGCAGCCAAGAGACCGGGATCTCCTACAATGAGCAGTTCTTC	CASSQETGISYNEQFF
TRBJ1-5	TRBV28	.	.	TGTGCCAGCAGTTTATACGGGACACGGGTCAATCAGCCCCAGCATTTT	CASSLYGTRVNQPQHF
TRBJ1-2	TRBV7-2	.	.	TGTGCCAGCAGCCCTCCCCCGGACAGTCGTGGCTACACCTTC	CASSPPPDSRGYTF
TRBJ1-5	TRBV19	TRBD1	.	TGTGCCAGTAACCTCCTCGGGACAGGGAGCAATCAGCCCCAGCATTTT	CASNLLGTGSNQPQHF
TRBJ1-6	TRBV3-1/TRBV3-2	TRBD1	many	TGTGCCAGCAGCCAAAACACAGGGGGATCACCCCTCCACTTT	CASSQNTGGSPLHF
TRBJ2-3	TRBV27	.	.	TGTGCCAGCAGTGATGGGAGGTCCCCAGATACGCAGTATTTT	CASSDGRSPDTQYF
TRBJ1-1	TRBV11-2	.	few	TGTGCCAGCAGTTTGACACCCCTGAACACTGAAGCTTTCTTT	CASSLTPLNTEAFF
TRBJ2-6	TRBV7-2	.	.	TGTGCCAGCAGCTTCGGCAGGGTGTCAGGGGCCAACGTCCTGACTTTC	CASSFGRVSGANVLTF
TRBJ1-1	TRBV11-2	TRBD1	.	TGTGCCAGCAGCTTAACCCCGGGACAGCGCATGAACACTGAAGCTTTCTTT	CASSLTPGQRMNTEAFF
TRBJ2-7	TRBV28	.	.	TGTGCCAGCAGTTTCCAACAGTGGACCTACGAGCAGTACTTC	CASSFQQWTYEQYF
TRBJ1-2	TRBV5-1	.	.	TGCGCCAGCAGCTTGACAGAATACTATGGCTACACCTTC	CASSLTEYYGYTF
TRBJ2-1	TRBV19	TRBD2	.	TGTGCCAGTAGTATGGGGACTAGCGGGTATTCCTACAATGAGCAGTTCTTC	CASSMGTSGYSYNEQFF
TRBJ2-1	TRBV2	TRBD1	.	TGTGCCAGCAGTGAATCGGGACAGGGTGCCAATGAGCAGTTCTTC	CASSESGQGANEQFF
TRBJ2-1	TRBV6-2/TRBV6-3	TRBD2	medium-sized	TGTGCCAGCAGTTACCCTGACATTGGGGGAGGGGATTACAATGAGCAGTTCTTC	CASSYPDIGGGDYNEQFF
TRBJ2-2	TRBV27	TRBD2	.	TGTGCCAGCAGTTTCTTGAGCTTCGGGGGGGGCGGGGAGCTGTTTTTT	CASSFLSFGGGGELFF
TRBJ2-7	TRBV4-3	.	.	TGCGCCAGCAGCCCCCTATCGTCCCCCTGGTACGAGCAGTACTTC	CASSPLSSPWYEQYF
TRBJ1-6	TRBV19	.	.	TGTGCCAGTACCCTTTCCATGGGCCGCGGGGGAAATAATTCACCCCTCCACTTT	CASTLSMGRGGNNSPLHF
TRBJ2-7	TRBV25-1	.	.	TGTGCCAGCAGTATGAGCTCCTACGAGCAGTACTTC	CASSMSSYEQYF
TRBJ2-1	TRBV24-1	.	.	TGTGCCACCAGTGATCGACAGGATGAGCAGTTCTTC	CATSDRQDEQFF
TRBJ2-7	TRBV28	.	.	TGTGCCAGCAGTCCAGCGGGTACCTACGAGCAGTACTTC	CASSPAGTYEQYF
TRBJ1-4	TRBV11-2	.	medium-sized	TGTGCCAGCAGCTTAGAGGCCGGCGGGGACGAAAAACTGTTTTTT	CASSLEAGGDEKLFF
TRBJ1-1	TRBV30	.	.	TGTGCCTGGAATGGGGGGACCACTGAAGCTTTCTTT	CAWNGGTTEAFF
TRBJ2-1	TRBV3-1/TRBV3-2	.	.	TGTGCCAGCAGCCCGACCGGGACTCGATACAATGAGCAGTTCTTC	CASSPTGTRYNEQFF
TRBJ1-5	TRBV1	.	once	TGCACCAGCAGCCAAGGACAGGGAGGACAGCCCCAGCATTTT	CTSSQGQGGQPQHF
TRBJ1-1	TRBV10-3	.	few	TGTGCCATCAGTGAGGGGCATGGGGGCTCGACGATGAACACTGAAGCTTTCTTT	CAISEGHGGSTMNTEAFF
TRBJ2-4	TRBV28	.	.	TGTGCCAGCAGGGGGCCGGGAGCCAAAAACATTCAGTACTTC	CASRGPGAKNIQYF
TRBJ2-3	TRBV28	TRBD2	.	TGTGCCAGCGCGGGACTAGCGGGTACTAGCACAGATACGCAGTATTTT	CASAGLAGTSTDTQYF
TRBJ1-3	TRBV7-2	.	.	TGTGCCAGCAGCTTAGCGTCGTCACAGTCCGCTGGAAACACCATATATTTT	CASSLASSQSAGNTIYF
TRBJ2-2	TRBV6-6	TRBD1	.	TGTGCCAGCGGGGACAGGGGAAAGAGGTACACCGGGGAGCTGTTTTTT	CASGDRGKRYTGELFF
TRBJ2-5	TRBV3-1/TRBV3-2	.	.	TGTGCCAGCACCAAAACTCCGGGACTCAGGAGGATACCCCAAGAGACCCAGTACTTC	CASTKTPGLRRIPQETQYF
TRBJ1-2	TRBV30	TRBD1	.	TGTGCCTGGAAACGGGACAGGGGACCCTATGGCTACACCTTC	CAWKRDRGPYGYTF
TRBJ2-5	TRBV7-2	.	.	TGTGCCAGCAGCTCAGAGGTCGGGACCCAGTACTTC	CASSSEVGTQYF